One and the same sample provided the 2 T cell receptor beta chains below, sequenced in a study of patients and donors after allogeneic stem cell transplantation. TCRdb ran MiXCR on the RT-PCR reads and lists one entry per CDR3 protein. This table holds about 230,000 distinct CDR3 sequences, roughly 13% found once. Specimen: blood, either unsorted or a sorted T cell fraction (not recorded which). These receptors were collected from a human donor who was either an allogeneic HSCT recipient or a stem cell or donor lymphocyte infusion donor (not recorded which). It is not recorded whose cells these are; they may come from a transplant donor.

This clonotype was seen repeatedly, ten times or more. In DNA form, the CDR3 reads TGTGCCAGCAGTCCCCGCGGGAACACCGGGGAGCTGTTTTTT. This encodes CASSPRGNTGELFF. The chain links TRBV12-3 or TRBV12-4 to TRBJ2-2; D ambiguous. The CDR3 loop spans 14 amino acids. The V end lost 5 bases, the J end lost 1 base, and 8 bases lay between the germline ends.

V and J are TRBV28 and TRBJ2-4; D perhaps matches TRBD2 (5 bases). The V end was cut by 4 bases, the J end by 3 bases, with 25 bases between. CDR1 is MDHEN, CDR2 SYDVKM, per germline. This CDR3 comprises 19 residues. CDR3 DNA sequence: TGTGCCAGCAGTTCCCCCCCGGGGAGCACGGTGGGCTTCAAAAACATTCAGTACTTC. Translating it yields CASSSPPGSTVGFKNIQYF.